This T cell receptor beta chain derives from a study of early T cells in non-severe SARS-CoV-2 infection. Study background: The authors sequenced bulk RNA from unsorted whole blood, leaving chains unpaired. Study-wide results and limits: VDJdb-based matching was biased toward anti-spike CD8 responses and missed private and CD4 specificities.

Unique molecular identifiers (one per individual cDNA molecule) were attached. One entry per CDR3 protein, called by TCRdb with MiXCR from the 5' RACE reads. The sample lists around 70,000 distinct CDR3 sequences, about 11% occurring once. The sample holds a few counts of this clonotype. What it binds is unknown. Germline V lookup: CDR1 DFQATT, CDR2 SNEGSKA (reference sequence). The CDR3 runs 12 residues. Trimming removed 4 bases from V and 6 bases from J, with 10 bases in between. The sequenced sample consisted of whole blood. The chain links TRBV20-1 to TRBJ2-1; weak D call: TRBD2 (5 bases). This clonotype was obtained from an adult who was a healthcare worker with PCR-confirmed SARS-CoV-2 infection or an uninfected control (not recorded which). This CDR3 is CSAKDYLNEQFF. The CDR3 DNA follows: TGCAGTGCTAAAGACTATCTCAATGAGCAGTTCTTC.